This entry lists 14 T cell receptor beta chains sequenced from one sample in a study of T cells after posttransplantation cyclophosphamide. Profiling relied on immunoSEQ multiplex PCR, and the TCRdb table lists in-frame clones only, not all of them. The data show 50,000 to 55,000 clones, roughly 86% seen once. Sequencing was carried out using PBMCs. These receptors originate from a man younger than 45 with a blood cancer, CMV-positive, and with a related stem cell donor.

The CDR3 nucleotides read TGTGCCAGCAGCGGCCTGGCGGGAGGGTTGGTAGATACGCAGTATTTT. It codes for CASSGLAGGLVDTQYF. The chain combines TRBV5-4 with TRBJ2-3; 9 bases map to TRBD2. In germline, CDR1 is SGHNT, CDR2 YYREEE (reference sequence). Germline trimming cut 4 bases from V and 5 bases from J; bases unmatched to any gene: 11. The CDR3 sequence is 16 residues long.

This sequence joins TRBV7-7 and TRBJ2-2, with a possible D match to TRBD2 (5 bases). Germline assignment: CDR1 SSHAT and CDR2 FNYEAQ (reference sequence). This CDR3 is built from 14 residues. The CDR3: CASSSTDNTGELFF. DNA for the CDR3: TGTGCTAGCTCTAGCACAGATAACACCGGGGAGCTGTTTTTT.

This chain uses TRBV5-1 with TRBJ2-5, with D perhaps TRBD2 (5 bases). The germline CDR1 and CDR2 sequences are SGHRS and YFSETQ. Trimming took off 4 bases at V and 3 bases at J, with 13 bases between the two ends. The CDR3 covers 14 residues. The chain's CDR3 is CASSRFGREETQYF. The CDR3 DNA sequence: TGCGCCAGCAGCCGGTTCGGGCGGGAAGAGACCCAGTACTTC.

V and J are TRBV11-3 and TRBJ2-2, with a possible D match to TRBD1 (5 bases). This CDR3 has 13 residues. V was trimmed by 3 bases and J by 4 bases, leaving 6 bases between them. The germline V gene encodes CDR1 SGHNT and CDR2 YENEEA. The CDR3 loop reads CASSFRATGELFF. The CDR3 DNA sequence: TGTGCCAGCAGCTTCAGGGCCACCGGGGAGCTGTTTTTT.

CDR3 protein: CASSPRPANTGELFF. CDR3 coding DNA: TGTGCCAGCAGCCCCCGTCCGGCGAACACCGGGGAGCTGTTTTTT. This chain joins TRBV9 and TRBJ2-2; D gene uncertain. Trimming shortened V by 4 bases and J by 0 bases, and 10 bases separated the two germline ends. The CDR3 spans 15 residues. Germline V gives CDR1 SGDLS, CDR2 YYNGEE.

This rearrangement joins TRBV11-3 to TRBJ1-1; 8 bases are shared with TRBD1. The CDR3 consists of 15 residues. Germline loops: CDR1 SGHNT, CDR2 YENEEA. J gave up 7 bases and V 1 base, and 8 bases lay outside the gene matches. This chain's CDR3 is CASSLGLGTGFEAFF. Written as DNA, the CDR3 is TGTGCCAGCAGCTTAGGTTTAGGGACAGGATTTGAAGCTTTCTTT.

This chain uses TRBV7-9 with TRBJ1-3; unclear D gene. Germline V gene sequence: CDR1 SEHNR, CDR2 FQNEAQ (reference sequence). The CDR3 is 12 amino acids. The ends were cut back, 4 bases at V and 9 bases at J, with 10 bases in the middle. CDR3 bases: TGTGCCAGCAGCTCGCAACTATTCACCATATATTTT. It translates to CASSSQLFTIYF.

This clone showed up just once. This chain links TRBV6-5 with TRBJ2-7; maybe TRBD1 (5 bases). The CDR3 has 14 amino acids. V lost 5 bases and J 2 bases, leaving 13 bases between the germline ends. CDR1 is MNHEY and CDR2 is SVGAGI in the germline V gene. The CDR3 DNA follows: TGTGCCAGCAGTGGCAGGGTGCCTCCCTACGAGCAGTACTTC. This encodes CASSGRVPPYEQYF.

This sequence joins TRBV6-5 and TRBJ1-4; D unclear. Per the germline V gene, CDR1 is MNHEY and CDR2 is SVGAGI. The CDR3 has 13 amino acids. V lost 6 bases and J 3 bases, leaving 8 bases between the germline ends. The CDR3 DNA sequence: TGTGCCAGCAGGGATGGAGCTAATGAAAAACTGTTTTTT. Its translation is CASRDGANEKLFF.

The CDR3 protein is CASSIDGTSGRRTDTQYF. The CDR3 DNA follows: TGTGCCAGTAGTATAGATGGGACTAGCGGGAGGCGCACAGATACGCAGTATTTT. The chain combines TRBV19 with TRBJ2-3; TRBD2 agrees at 15 bases. V dropped 0 bases and J dropped 1; count of bases not matched to a gene: 2. From germline, CDR1 is LNHDA and CDR2 SQIVND (reference sequence). This CDR3 is 18 amino acids long.

The chain links TRBV7-2 to TRBJ2-2, with 9 bases lining up with TRBD2. This CDR3 is 17 amino acids long. Germline lookup yields CDR1 SGHTA and CDR2 FQGNSA. V was clipped by 0 bases and J by 0 bases; unmatched bases: 2. The CDR3 here is CASSLAPSGANTGELFF. CDR3 nucleotides: TGTGCCAGCAGCTTAGCCCCTAGCGGGGCGAACACCGGGGAGCTGTTTTTT.

This rearrangement joins TRBV9 to TRBJ2-7; the D is unclear. The CDR3 covers 13 residues. The germline V gene encodes CDR1 SGDLS and CDR2 YYNGEE. V lost 0 bases and J 9 bases, leaving 13 bases between the germline ends. The CDR3 coding sequence is TGTGCCAGCAGCGTAGACCCCCTGGCATGGCAGTACTTC. Translating gives CASSVDPLAWQYF.

The V gene is TRBV2, the J gene TRBJ2-5, with D possibly being TRBD1 (8 bases). Germline values: CDR1 SNHLY, CDR2 FYNNEI. Trimming took 4 bases from V and 0 from J, leaving 12 bases between them. The CDR3 extends over 15 amino acids. CDR3 residues: CASSVQGGYQETQYF. CDR3 DNA sequence: TGTGCCAGCAGTGTACAGGGGGGGTACCAAGAGACCCAGTACTTC.

The rearrangement joins TRBV5-1 to TRBJ2-7, with 12 nucleotides matching TRBD2. In germline, CDR1 is SGHRS, CDR2 YFSETQ. The CDR3 is 16 amino acids. The V segment lost 2 bases and the J segment 2 bases; nucleotides outside the gene matches: 5. CDR3 nucleotide sequence: TGCGCCAGCAGCTTAACTAGCGGGAGGACTCCCTACGAGCAGTACTTC. Protein product: CASSLTSGRTPYEQYF.